Listed here are 3 T cell receptor beta chains from one sample, sequenced in a study of a mutant IDH1 vaccine in newly diagnosed glioma. Indicated time point: baseline, week 1 (first vaccination visit). Indicated treatment: pre-vaccination baseline after standard-of-care therapy. Only in-frame clones appear in the TCRdb table, and some are missing; sequencing was by immunoSEQ multiplex PCR. The sample records tens of thousands of clones, over 65% being singletons. The source material was PBMCs, sampled from a glioma patient treated with radiotherapy, temozolomide or both. These receptors were obtained from a woman between 35 and 50 years old with glioma.

This rearrangement joins TRBV27 to TRBJ1-2; D is undetermined. Trimming pared 5 bases from V and 4 bases from J, leaving 14 bases between. In germline, CDR1 is MNHEY, CDR2 SMNVEV (reference sequence). The CDR3 runs to 14 residues. CDR3 nucleotides: TGTGCCAGCAGTACAGAAAGGCGTTCCTATGGCTACACCTTC. It specifies CASSTERRSYGYTF.

This clone was counted a single time. V usage is TRBV30 and J usage is TRBJ2-3, with D hard to call. V shed 0 bases and J shed 0 bases, with 10 bases lying between them. The germline V gene has CDR1 GTSNPN and CDR2 SVGIG (reference sequence). The CDR3 has 15 residues. CDR3 sequence reads: CAWSVSLGSTDTQYF. CDR3 DNA: TGTGCCTGGAGTGTTAGTCTGGGGAGCACAGATACGCAGTATTTT.

The rearrangement uses TRBV4-1 and TRBJ1-6; no definite D call. CDR3 length equals 16 residues. Germline CDR1 MGHRA, CDR2 YSYEKL. V was pared by 2 bases and J by 6 bases, with 14 bases between. The CDR3 protein is CASSQLGEGPNSPLHF. Written as DNA, the CDR3 is TGCGCCAGCAGCCAACTCGGAGAAGGTCCTAATTCACCCCTCCACTTT.